This T cell receptor (beta chain) was captured in a study of cytomegalovirus exposure and HLA in healthy donors. The PCR made use of 60 Vbeta and 13 Jbeta primers. Generated by immunoSEQ multiplex PCR, the TCRdb table keeps only in-frame clones and is missing some. The sample records some 170,000 clones, roughly four fifths being singletons. CDR1 is MNHEY, CDR2 SVGAGI, per germline. V lost 0 bases to trimming and J lost 0 bases, with 9 bases between them. This CDR3 has 16 amino acids. Sampled while nominally healthy, donors likely had unrecorded immune exposures. To note about this clone: As yet, its antigen is unknown.

Notes on the study in general: Equally common other TCR beta chains were less clonally expanded than HLA-associated ones, a later analysis found. Common viral pathogens seemed to be connected with several of the most significant clusters, according to a later analysis. Prior analysis indicated that the majority of TCR beta V segments exhibited productivity approximately 90% or approximately 30% of the time.

This chain uses TRBV6-5 with TRBJ2-1; no reliable D call. Sequenced: PBMCs. The TCR originated in a man aged 50-59 years in good health and CMV-seropositive. The CDR3 reads CASSYSRSSSYNEQFF. CDR3 DNA: TGTGCCAGCAGTTACTCGAGGTCGAGCTCCTACAATGAGCAGTTCTTC.